This T cell receptor (beta chain) appears in the sequencing data of a study of PD-L1 blockade in urothelial cancer (dated by TCRdb to about 2017). Regarding the study in general: Therapy was started at some point between 2013 and 2015 for all patients, and atezolizumab 1,200 mg was administered intravenously every 3 weeks. An ECOG performance status of 0 or 1 was recorded for the patients, and 0 to 3 prior chemotherapy regimens had been received by the patients. Whole exome sequencing and RNA sequencing of pretreatment tumors were performed alongside TCR sequencing in the same patients. Durable clinical benefit was achieved by nine patients and was not achieved by 20 patients. A median of about 150,000 T cells and just over 80,000 unique TCRs was obtained from blood samples, and a median clonality of roughly 0.082 was observed. Blood samples were analyzed at 3 weeks after treatment start (second dose) and at 6 weeks after treatment start. The study, an exploratory multi-omic analysis, examined somatic, immune and clinical correlates of response to PD-L1 blockade with atezolizumab in urothelial cancer. Progression-free survival longer than 6 months counted as durable clinical benefit, and TCR features were additionally tested against both progression-free and overall survival. About nine tenths of the roughly 29 patients were males with bladder-origin urothelial cancer, and about 60% of the roughly 29 reported a prior smoking history. Twenty-nine patients had pretreatment blood TCR-seq, about 25 had at least one posttreatment blood collection, and about 25 had tumor TCR-seq. Pretreatment tumor samples, along with matched peripheral blood collected serially before and after atezolizumab treatment, underwent TCR sequencing. The paper's findings and limits, for the study overall: A pretreatment peripheral blood TCR clonality below the median was linked to improved progression-free and overall survival. At 3 weeks after the start of treatment, tumor-associated TCR clones in peripheral blood had expanded more in patients with durable benefit (n ≈ 24, p = 0.022). Because the sample size was small (n = 29) and many of the analyses were exploratory, the results are meant to be hypothesis-generating.

As for this clone: Its antigen target is currently unknown. No per-base quality is available; no much larger clone lies one base away.

The time point label on this specimen signifies: pretreatment peripheral blood. A cohort of 25 to 30 patients with locally advanced or metastatic urothelial carcinoma, treated at Memorial Sloan Kettering on a trial protocol, was included. Peripheral blood mononuclear cells were collected pretreatment and during treatment, at between 1 and 8 total time points per patient. The Qiagen DNeasy Blood extraction kit was used to purify genomic DNA from total PBMCs and from tumor samples. PBMCs were collected pretreatment and during treatment, and were isolated and stored as previously described. Including the terminal cysteine and phenylalanine, the CDR3 comprises 14 residues. Only the CDR3 DNA stays, 42 bases, in frame from base 1. For this chain, trimming is 1 base at the V end and 9 bases at the J end, and the number of junction bases without a gene match is 9. Taken from the germline V gene (reference sequence), the CDR1 and CDR2 loops are GTSNPN and SVGIG.

Synthetic TCR analog templates were spiked into each PCR to estimate absolute template abundance from read counts. Using the immunoSEQ assay, TCRbeta CDR3 regions were amplified from genomic DNA with bias-controlled V and J gene primers. Sequencing of rearranged TCRbeta segments was done at approximately 20X coverage. The study's processing was this. Clustering was used to correct sequencing errors, and CDR3s were annotated against IMGT to assign V, D and J genes. Only productive TCRbeta rearrangements were used in downstream analyses, excluding out-of-frame or stop-codon sequences. To compute clonality, Shannon entropy was normalized by the log of the number of unique productive sequences and then subtracted from one. Clones differing between time points or between blood and tumor were identified by Fisher's exact test with Benjamini-Hochberg correction at adjusted p below 0.01. In its TCRdb copy, this immuneACCESS table keeps in-frame sequences only and misses some clones. Where compared with another copy, unresolved V genes explain less than half of these, and the others have no known cause. From that table come the V and J calls and clone size; the DNA was used to work out D and trimming. In this sample the table shows more than 45,000 clones, around 83% of which occur a single time. More than 1.5% of the sample comes from the top ten.

The specimen was PBMCs, collected around atezolizumab (anti-PD-L1) treatment. The V and J genes are TRBV30 and TRBJ2-1; 7 central nucleotides agree with TRBD2. This TCR derives from a middle-aged man with urothelial cancer. CDR3 sequence: CAWSADSSSGEQFF. The nucleotides are TGTGCCTGGAGTGCTGACTCATCTAGCGGTGAGCAGTTCTTC.